This T cell receptor (beta chain) was identified during a study of OX40 agonist ivuxolimab in advanced cancers. Germline CDR1 MNHNY, CDR2 SVGAGI (reference sequence). The J segment lost 8 bases and the V segment lost 6 bases, leaving 7 bases of the junction unmatched. There are 13 residues in the CDR3. Measured with immunoSEQ multiplex PCR; TCRdb has only the in-frame clones, and not every one. The data hold 50,000 to 70,000 clones, with roughly nine tenths observed a single time. Study outcomes and limitations: Part of the nonresponder group also had normalized T-cell clonal expansion that was low. Undetermined was the antigen specificity of the expanded peripheral T cells.

As for this clone: Its specificity is unknown.

This chain connects TRBV6-6 to TRBJ2-1; TRBD1 matches at 7 bases. The specimen was CD4+ or CD8+ T cells sorted from blood, collected in a trial of the OX40 agonist ivuxolimab. The source of this sequence is an adult with an advanced solid tumor such as melanoma, head and neck, liver or kidney cancer. CDR3 amino acids: CASRTTGMHEQFF. The DNA of the CDR3 is TGTGCCAGCAGAACGACAGGGATGCATGAGCAGTTCTTC.